This T cell receptor beta chain was identified in a study of cytomegalovirus exposure and HLA in healthy donors. Points from the study as a whole: Three CMV-associated chains proved CMV antigen-specific in vitro. Several of the most significant clusters appeared, in a later analysis, to be linked to common viral pathogens. Fewer N-insertions than the roughly 600-donor mean were reportedly shown by an Asian-associated ancestry cluster in a later analysis.

It was with 60 Vbeta and 13 Jbeta primers that the PCR ran. Data came from immunoSEQ multiplex PCR; TCRdb stores just in-frame clones and leaves some out. The sample shows around 90,000 clones, around 80% of them seen only once. Donors counted as nominally healthy when sampled, yet unrecorded immune exposures were likely. Concerning this clone itself: Antigen: not known.

The CDR3 consists of 15 residues. In germline, CDR1 is LNHDA, CDR2 SQIVND (reference sequence). The V gene lost 3 bases and the J gene lost 2 bases, with 12 bases spanning the gap. The chain joins TRBV19 to TRBJ2-3; the D gene is possibly TRBD1 (5 bases). The sequenced sample consisted of PBMCs. The sequence was obtained from a man younger than 45 in good health and CMV-seronegative. CDR3 residues: CASSIGRAYTDTQYF. CDR3 bases: TGTGCCAGTAGTATCGGCAGGGCCTACACAGATACGCAGTATTTT. Filled out from reference TRBV19 and TRBJ2-3, the complete variable domain reads DGGITQSPKYLFRKEGQNVTLSCEQNLNHDAMYWYRQDPGQGLRLIYYSQIVNDFQKGDIAEGYSVSREKKESFPLTVTSAQKNPTAFYLCASSIGRAYTDTQYFGPGTRLTVL.